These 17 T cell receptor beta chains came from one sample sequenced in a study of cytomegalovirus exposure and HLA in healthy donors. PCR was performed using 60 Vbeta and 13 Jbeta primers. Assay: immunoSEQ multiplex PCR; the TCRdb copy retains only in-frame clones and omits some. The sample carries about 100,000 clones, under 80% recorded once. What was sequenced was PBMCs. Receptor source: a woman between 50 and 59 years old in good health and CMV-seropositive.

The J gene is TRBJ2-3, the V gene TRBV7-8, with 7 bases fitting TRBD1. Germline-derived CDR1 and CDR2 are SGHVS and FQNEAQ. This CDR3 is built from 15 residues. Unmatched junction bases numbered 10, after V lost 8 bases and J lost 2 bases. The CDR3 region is CASLRGRGLTDTQYF. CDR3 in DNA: TGTGCCAGCTTAAGAGGAAGGGGGCTCACAGATACGCAGTATTTT.

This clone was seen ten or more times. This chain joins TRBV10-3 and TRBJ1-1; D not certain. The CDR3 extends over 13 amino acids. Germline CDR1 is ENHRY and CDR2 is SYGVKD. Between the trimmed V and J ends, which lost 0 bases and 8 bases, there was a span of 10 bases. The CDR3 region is CAISESGGKEAFF. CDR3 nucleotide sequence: TGTGCCATCAGTGAGTCAGGAGGGAAGGAAGCTTTCTTT.

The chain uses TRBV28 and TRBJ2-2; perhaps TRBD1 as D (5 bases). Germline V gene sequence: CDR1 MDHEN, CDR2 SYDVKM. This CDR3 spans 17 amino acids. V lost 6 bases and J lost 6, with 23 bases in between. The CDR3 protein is CASSIHLGEGEAGELFF. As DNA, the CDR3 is TGTGCCAGCAGCATCCACTTAGGGGAAGGAGAGGCCGGGGAGCTGTTTTTT.

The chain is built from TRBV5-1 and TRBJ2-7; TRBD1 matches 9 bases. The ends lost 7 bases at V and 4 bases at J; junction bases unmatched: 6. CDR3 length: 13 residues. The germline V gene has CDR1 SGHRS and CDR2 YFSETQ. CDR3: CASVLGQGYEQYF. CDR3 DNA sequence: TGCGCCAGCGTACTGGGACAGGGATACGAGCAGTACTTC. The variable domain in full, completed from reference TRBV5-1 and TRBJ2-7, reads KAGVTQTPRYLIKTRGQQVTLSCSPISGHRSVSWYQQTPGQGLQFLFEYFSETQRNKGNFPGRFSGRQFSNSRSEMNVSTLELGDSALYLCASVLGQGYEQYFGPGTRLTVT.

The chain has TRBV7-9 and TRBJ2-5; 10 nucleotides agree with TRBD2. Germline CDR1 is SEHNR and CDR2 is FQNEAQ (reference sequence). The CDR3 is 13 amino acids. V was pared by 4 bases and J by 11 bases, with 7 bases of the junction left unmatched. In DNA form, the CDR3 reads TGTGCCAGCAGCTCGTCCGGGACTAGCGCACAGTACTTC. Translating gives CASSSSGTSAQYF.

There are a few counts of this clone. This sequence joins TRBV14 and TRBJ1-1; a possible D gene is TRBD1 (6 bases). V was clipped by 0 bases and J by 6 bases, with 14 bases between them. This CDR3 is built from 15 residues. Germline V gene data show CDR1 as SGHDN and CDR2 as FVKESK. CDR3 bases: TGTGCCAGCAGCCAAGAGGGGACACCGAGGTCTGAAGCTTTCTTT. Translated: CASSQEGTPRSEAFF.

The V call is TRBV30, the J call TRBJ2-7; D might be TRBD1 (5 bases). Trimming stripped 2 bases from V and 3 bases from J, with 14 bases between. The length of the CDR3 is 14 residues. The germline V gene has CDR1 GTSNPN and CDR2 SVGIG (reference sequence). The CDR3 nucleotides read TGTGCCTGGAGTTCCCAGAGACAGTACTACGAGCAGTACTTC. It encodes CAWSSQRQYYEQYF.

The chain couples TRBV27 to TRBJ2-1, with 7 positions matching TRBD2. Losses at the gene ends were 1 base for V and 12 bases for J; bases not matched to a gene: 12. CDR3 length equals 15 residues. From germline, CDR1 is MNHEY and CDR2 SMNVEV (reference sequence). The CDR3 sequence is CASSLLQRDPSGQFF. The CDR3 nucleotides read TGTGCCAGCAGTTTATTGCAGCGGGATCCGTCGGGGCAGTTCTTC.

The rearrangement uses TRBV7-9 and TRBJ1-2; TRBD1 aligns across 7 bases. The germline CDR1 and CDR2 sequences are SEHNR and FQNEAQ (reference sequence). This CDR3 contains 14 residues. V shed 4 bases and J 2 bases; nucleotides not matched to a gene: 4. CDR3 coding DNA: TGTGCCAGCAGCTACACGGGACAGAACTATGGCTACACCTTC. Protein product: CASSYTGQNYGYTF.

The chain's CDR3 is CASSGVGSPSGNTIYF. CDR3 nucleotide sequence: TGTGCCAGCAGCGGAGTAGGGAGCCCCTCTGGAAACACCATATATTTT. The chain couples TRBV14 to TRBJ1-3; D is ambiguous. Germline V gene data show CDR1 as SGHDN and CDR2 as FVKESK. The CDR3 extends over 16 amino acids. Deletions cut 5 bases from V and 0 bases from J, with 14 bases between.

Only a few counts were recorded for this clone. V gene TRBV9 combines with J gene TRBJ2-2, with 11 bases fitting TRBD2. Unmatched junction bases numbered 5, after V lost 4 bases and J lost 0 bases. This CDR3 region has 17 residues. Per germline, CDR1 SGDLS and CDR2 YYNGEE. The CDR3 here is CASSPLAGGTNTGELFF. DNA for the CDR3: TGTGCCAGCAGCCCCTTAGCGGGGGGGACGAACACCGGGGAGCTGTTTTTT.

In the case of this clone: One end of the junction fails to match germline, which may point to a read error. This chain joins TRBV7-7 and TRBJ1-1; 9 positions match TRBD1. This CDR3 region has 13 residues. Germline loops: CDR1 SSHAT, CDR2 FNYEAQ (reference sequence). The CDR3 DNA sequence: TGTGCTAGCAGCGAGGACAGGGGAGGTGAAGCTTTCTTT. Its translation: CASSEDRGGEAFF.

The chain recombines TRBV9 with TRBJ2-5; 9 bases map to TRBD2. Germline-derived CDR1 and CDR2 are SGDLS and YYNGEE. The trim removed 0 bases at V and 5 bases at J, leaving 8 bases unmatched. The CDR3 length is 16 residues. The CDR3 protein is CASSVGVGLASETQYF. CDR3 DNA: TGTGCCAGCAGCGTAGGGGTGGGACTAGCAAGCGAGACCCAGTACTTC.

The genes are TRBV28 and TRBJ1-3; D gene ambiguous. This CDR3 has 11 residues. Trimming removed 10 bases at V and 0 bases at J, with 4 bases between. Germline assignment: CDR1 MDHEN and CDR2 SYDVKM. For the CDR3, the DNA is TGTGCCACCCACTCTGGAAACACCATATATTTT. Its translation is CATHSGNTIYF.

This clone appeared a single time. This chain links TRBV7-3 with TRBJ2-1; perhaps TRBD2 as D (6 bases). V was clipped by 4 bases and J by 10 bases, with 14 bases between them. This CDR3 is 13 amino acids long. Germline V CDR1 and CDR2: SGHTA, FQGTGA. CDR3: CASSSGGGREQFF. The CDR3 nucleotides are TGTGCCAGCAGCTCCGGGGGTGGAAGGGAGCAGTTCTTC.

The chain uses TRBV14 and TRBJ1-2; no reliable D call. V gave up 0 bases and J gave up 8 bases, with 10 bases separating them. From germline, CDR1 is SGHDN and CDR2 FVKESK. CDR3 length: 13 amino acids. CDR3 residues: CASSQDRILGYTF. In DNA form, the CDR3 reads TGTGCCAGCAGCCAAGACCGTATACTAGGCTACACCTTC. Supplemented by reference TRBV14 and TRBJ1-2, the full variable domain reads EAGVTQFPSHSVIEKGQTVTLRCDPISGHDNLYWYRRVMGKEIKFLLHFVKESKQDESGMPNNRFLAERTGGTYSTLKVQPAELEDSGVYFCASSQDRILGYTFGSGTRLTVV.

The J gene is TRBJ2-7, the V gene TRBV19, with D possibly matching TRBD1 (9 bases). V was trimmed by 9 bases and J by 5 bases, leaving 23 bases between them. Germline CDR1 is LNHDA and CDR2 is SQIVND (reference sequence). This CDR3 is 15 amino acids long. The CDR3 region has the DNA TGTGCCAGCGGACAGGGGTCAAGCGGGAGCCACGAGCAGTACTTC. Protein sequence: CASGQGSSGSHEQYF.